This is a list of T cell receptor beta chains from one sample in a study of a mutant IDH1 vaccine in newly diagnosed glioma. Clones were read by immunoSEQ multiplex PCR, and TCRdb kept only the in-frame ones, dropping some. The sample lists under 65,000 clones, 60% to 85% occurring once. The starting material was PBMCs, obtained from a glioma patient treated with radiotherapy, temozolomide or both. All receptors come from a woman aged 35 to 49 with glioma. CDR3s include the opening cysteine and the closing phenylalanine or tryptophan. D genes are given only for firm matches. Part of the rows lack a size; the others show once, few, many or a class for expanded clones.

>TRBV9|TRBJ2-2|few|TRBD1
CASSVMDRASGELFF
TGTGCCAGCAGCGTAATGGACAGGGCGAGCGGGGAGCTGTTTTTT
>TRBV5-1|TRBJ2-3|-|TRBD2
CASSLVERGGMDTQYF
TGCGCCAGCAGCTTGGTGGAGCGGGGGGGCATGGATACGCAGTATTTT
>TRBV19|TRBJ1-5|-|-
CASSIEGTGRQPQHF
TGTGCCAGTAGTATAGAGGGAACAGGGAGGCAGCCCCAGCATTTT
>TRBV2|TRBJ2-7|-|-
CASSATLYEQYF
TGTGCCAGCAGTGCCACCCTCTACGAGCAGTACTTC
>TRBV4-3|TRBJ2-2|-|-
CASSRQAGTRSGELFF
TGCGCCAGCAGCCGACAAGCCGGGACCCGGAGCGGGGAGCTGTTTTTT
>TRBV2|TRBJ2-5|-|TRBD2
CASSGSSGGPWGETQYF
TGTGCCAGCAGTGGGAGTAGCGGGGGGCCCTGGGGAGAGACCCAGTACTTC
>TRBV15|TRBJ2-1|-|TRBD2
CATSRGAGTSTNEQFF
TGTGCCACCAGCAGAGGTGCCGGGACTAGCACGAATGAGCAGTTCTTC
>TRBV15|TRBJ1-1|-|-
CATSLGGPNTEAFF
TGTGCCACCAGTCTGGGCGGACCTAACACTGAAGCTTTCTTT
>TRBV2|TRBJ2-2|-|TRBD1
CASRADRGTGELFF
TGTGCCAGCAGGGCCGACAGGGGCACCGGGGAGCTGTTTTTT
>TRBV7-2|TRBJ1-5|-|TRBD1
CASSSTGEDQPQHF
TGTGCCAGCAGCTCGACAGGGGAAGATCAGCCCCAGCATTTT
>TRBV19|TRBJ1-5|-|-
CASSDPWGSGPQHF
TGTGCCAGTAGTGACCCCTGGGGGTCAGGGCCCCAGCATTTT
>TRBV2|TRBJ1-4|-|-
CASCAEGRENEKLFF
TGTGCCAGCTGTGCGGAGGGCAGGGAGAATGAAAAACTGTTTTTT
>TRBV25-1|TRBJ2-2|-|TRBD2
CASSASGANTGELFF
TGTGCCAGCAGTGCTAGCGGAGCGAACACCGGGGAGCTGTTTTTT
>TRBV6-6|TRBJ1-2|-|-
CASSPISDNYGYTF
TGTGCCAGCAGCCCTATATCGGATAACTATGGCTACACCTTC
>TRBV5-1|TRBJ2-2|-|-
CASSLSGVDGELFF
TGCGCCAGCAGCTTATCAGGGGTTGACGGGGAGCTGTTTTTT
>TRBV2|TRBJ2-2|medium-sized|TRBD1
CASSGRTGYAGELFF
TGTGCCAGCAGTGGAAGGACAGGGTACGCCGGGGAGCTGTTTTTT
>TRBV14|TRBJ1-2|-|TRBD1
CASSQEWRDRARGGYGYTF
TGTGCCAGCAGCCAAGAGTGGCGGGACAGGGCCCGCGGAGGCTATGGCTACACCTTC
>TRBV5-1|TRBJ2-7|-|-
CASSLWGARDEQYF
TGCGCCAGCAGCTTGTGGGGGGCTCGGGACGAGCAGTACTTC
>TRBV19|TRBJ2-1|-|TRBD2
CASSILAGGLYNEQFF
TGTGCCAGTAGTATCCTAGCGGGGGGTCTTTACAATGAGCAGTTCTTC
>TRBV27|TRBJ2-7|-|-
CASSSQGNEQYF
TGTGCCAGCAGTTCACAGGGTAACGAGCAGTACTTC
>TRBV29-1|TRBJ2-7|-|-
CSVAVPPDEQYF
TGCAGCGTTGCGGTCCCTCCCGACGAGCAGTACTTC
>TRBV27|TRBJ1-5|-|TRBD1
CASSSLEQGAYQPQHF
TGTGCCAGCAGTTCGTTGGAACAGGGGGCTTATCAGCCCCAGCATTTT
>TRBV7-3|TRBJ2-1|-|-
CASSLRSTSSYNEQFF
TGTGCCAGCAGCTTACGTTCGACCAGCTCCTACAATGAGCAGTTCTTC
>TRBV27|TRBJ2-1|-|TRBD2
CASSSPGGASNEQFF
TGTGCCAGCAGTTCCCCCGGGGGGGCCTCCAATGAGCAGTTCTTC
>TRBV2|TRBJ1-1|-|-
CARPQNTEAFF
TGTGCCAGGCCTCAGAACACTGAAGCTTTCTTT
>TRBV30|TRBJ1-5|few|TRBD1
CAWSGQGASQPQHF
TGTGCCTGGAGTGGACAGGGGGCTAGTCAGCCCCAGCATTTT
>TRBV2|TRBJ1-2|few|-
CASTLGVYGYTF
TGTGCCAGCACGTTGGGGGTTTATGGCTACACCTTC
>TRBV12-2|TRBJ2-7|-|-
CASRSRCEQYF
TGTGCAAGTCGCTCCCGTTGCGAGCAGTACTTC
>TRBV4-3|TRBJ2-7|-|TRBD2
CASSQDKAGGTGREQYF
TGCGCCAGCAGCCAAGATAAGGCGGGGGGGACCGGGCGCGAGCAGTACTTC
>TRBV9|TRBJ1-5|-|-
CASRRGDTDTTDQPQHF
TGTGCCAGCAGGAGGGGCGATACTGACACGACGGATCAGCCCCAGCATTTT
>TRBV13|TRBJ1-1|-|-
CASSSGTGAFTEAFF
TGTGCCAGCAGCTCGGGGACGGGAGCCTTCACTGAAGCTTTCTTT
>TRBV5-1|TRBJ2-5|-|-
CASSLNQETQYF
TGCGCCAGCAGCTTGAATCAAGAGACCCAGTACTTC
>TRBV29-1|TRBJ2-7|few|-
CSVVEGVDEQYF
TGCAGCGTTGTTGAGGGAGTCGACGAGCAGTACTTC
>TRBV5-4|TRBJ1-3|-|-
CASSEKGVGNTIYF
TGTGCCAGCAGCGAAAAGGGAGTTGGAAACACCATATATTTT
>TRBV30|TRBJ1-1|-|-
CAWSVTPEAFF
TGTGCCTGGAGTGTCACACCTGAAGCTTTCTTT
>TRBV20-1|TRBJ1-2|-|TRBD1
CSASRTGQITF
TGCAGTGCTAGTAGGACAGGGCAGATCACCTTC
>TRBV30|TRBJ2-1|-|TRBD2
CAWEGGGFPHNEQFF
TGTGCCTGGGAGGGCGGGGGATTCCCTCACAATGAGCAGTTCTTC
>TRBV18|TRBJ2-7|few|-
CASSPPAGSSYEQYF
TGTGCCAGCTCACCACCGGCGGGGAGCTCCTACGAGCAGTACTTC
>TRBV30|TRBJ2-2|-|-
CAWSVGAGHGELFF
TGTGCCTGGAGTGTAGGTGCAGGGCACGGGGAGCTGTTTTTT
>TRBV7-2|TRBJ2-3|-|-
CASSLGRTDTQYF
TGTGCCAGCAGCTTAGGCCGCACAGATACGCAGTATTTT
>TRBV5-5|TRBJ1-1|-|-
CASSLYGDTEAFF
TGTGCCAGCAGTCTTTATGGGGACACTGAAGCTTTCTTT
>TRBV30|TRBJ1-5|-|TRBD1
CAWRRTGAGNQPQHF
TGTGCCTGGAGACGAACAGGGGCAGGAAATCAGCCCCAGCATTTT
>TRBV6-4|TRBJ2-6|-|-
CASSETGANVLTF
TGTGCCAGCAGTGAAACCGGGGCCAACGTCCTGACTTTC
>TRBV7-8|TRBJ2-7|-|TRBD2
CASSRAPQGGSYEQYF
TGTGCCAGCAGCCGAGCCCCGCAGGGAGGGTCCTACGAGCAGTACTTC
>TRBV18|TRBJ2-2|-|TRBD1
CASSSTGDTGELFF
TGTGCCAGCTCATCGACAGGGGACACCGGGGAGCTGTTTTTT
>TRBV13|TRBJ2-7|once|-
CASSSGASTYYEQYF
TGTGCCAGCAGCTCAGGTGCCTCGACATACTACGAGCAGTACTTC
>TRBV7-2|TRBJ1-1|-|TRBD1
CASTLRQGAPEAFF
TGTGCCAGCACCCTGAGACAGGGGGCGCCGGAAGCTTTCTTT
>TRBV4-1|TRBJ1-6|-|TRBD1
CASTNQGGADSPLHF
TGCGCCAGCACCAACCAAGGGGGCGCGGATTCACCCCTCCACTTT
>TRBV9|TRBJ2-7|-|-
CASSVATQAMEQYF
TGTGCCAGCAGCGTAGCTACCCAGGCCATGGAGCAGTACTTC
>TRBV7-6|TRBJ2-7|-|-
CASSHGPSEQYF
TGTGCCAGCAGCCACGGACCCAGCGAGCAGTACTTC
>TRBV7-2|TRBJ2-1|-|TRBD1
CASSPARGPEQFF
TGTGCCAGCAGCCCCGCAAGGGGGCCAGAGCAGTTCTTC
>TRBV5-8|TRBJ2-6|-|-
CASSWPSGANVLTF
TGTGCCAGCAGCTGGCCCTCTGGGGCCAACGTCCTGACTTTC
>TRBV18|TRBJ2-6|-|-
CASSPGSSGANVLTF
TGTGCCAGCTCGCCCGGGTCCTCTGGGGCCAACGTCCTGACTTTC
>TRBV27|TRBJ2-5|-|TRBD1
CASSLGTGPETQYF
TGTGCCAGCAGTTTAGGGACAGGGCCCGAGACCCAGTACTTC
>TRBV14|TRBJ1-1|-|-
CASSQRRVKTEAFF
TGTGCCAGCAGCCAGCGAAGGGTAAAGACTGAAGCTTTCTTT
>TRBV4-2|TRBJ1-6|-|-
CASSQEGHGTTFNSPLHF
TGTGCCAGCAGCCAAGAGGGACACGGGACTACTTTTAATTCACCCCTCCACTTT
>TRBV10-2|TRBJ2-1|-|-
CASSGPLTYNEQFF
TGCGCCAGCAGCGGGCCCTTGACCTACAATGAGCAGTTCTTC
>TRBV25-1|TRBJ1-2|few|TRBD1
CASSGTGGIHGYTF
TGTGCCAGCAGTGGGACAGGGGGCATCCATGGCTACACCTTC
>TRBV5-1|TRBJ1-3|-|-
CASSPQISGLSPGNTIYF
TGCGCCAGCTCCCCCCAAATCTCGGGACTCAGTCCTGGAAACACCATATATTTT